The rows below give T cell receptor beta chains drawn from one sample of a study of beta chain features in type 1 diabetes. Profiled with immunoSEQ multiplex PCR; TCRdb holds only in-frame clones, not every one. Of 250,000 or so clones listed, 20% are singletons. The sample taken for sequencing was naive CD4+ T cells from blood. The receptors come from a woman aged 35 to 49 with type 1 diabetes. The conserved cysteine and the conserved F or W are not part of the CDR3 here. The order of the fields is V gene, CDR3 length, CDR3 protein.

V gene: TRBV15; CDR3 length: 11; CDR3 protein: ATRGQGNTEAF
V gene: TRBV27; CDR3 length: 11; CDR3 protein: ASSPRVGETQY
V gene: TRBV9; CDR3 length: 12; CDR3 protein: ASSPTSYTGELF
V gene: TRBV4-2; CDR3 length: 13; CDR3 protein: ASSRHGDSQETQY
V gene: TRBV30; CDR3 length: 13; CDR3 protein: AWTRRDRENTEAF
V gene: TRBV7-9; CDR3 length: 14; CDR3 protein: ASSRGLAEGFYEQY
V gene: TRBV27; CDR3 length: 14; CDR3 protein: ASSLLAGPPQETQY
V gene: TRBV11-2; CDR3 length: 10; CDR3 protein: ASSWSRDEQF
V gene: TRBV30; CDR3 length: 12; CDR3 protein: AWSGTSVTDTQY
V gene: TRBV7-2; CDR3 length: 13; CDR3 protein: ASSLDRVSGYEQY
V gene: TRBV6-6; CDR3 length: 13; CDR3 protein: ASSYFDMGNTEAF
V gene: TRBV7-3; CDR3 length: 11; CDR3 protein: ASSLGQNNEQF
V gene: TRBV2; CDR3 length: 12; CDR3 protein: ASSEEQGISPLH
V gene: TRBV7-9; CDR3 length: 11; CDR3 protein: ASRPTGPDTQY
V gene: TRBV4-1; CDR3 length: 14; CDR3 protein: ASSQDKGLGNNEQF
V gene: TRBV15; CDR3 length: 12; CDR3 protein: ATSRDLLNTEAF
V gene: TRBV30; CDR3 length: 10; CDR3 protein: ACQSGLYGYT
V gene: TRBV6-6; CDR3 length: 14; CDR3 protein: ASSLGQERGGTEAF
V gene: TRBV2; CDR3 length: 12; CDR3 protein: ASPSRSSYNEQF
V gene: TRBV5-4; CDR3 length: 12; CDR3 protein: ASSPAGEGYEQY
V gene: TRBV6-5; CDR3 length: 13; CDR3 protein: ASSPGRGGTDTQY
V gene: TRBV5-4; CDR3 length: 14; CDR3 protein: ASSQWTFRNTGELF
V gene: TRBV2; CDR3 length: 10; CDR3 protein: ASSGTGGGYT
V gene: TRBV11-2; CDR3 length: 14; CDR3 protein: ASSLGPGQRLQPQH
V gene: TRBV7-2; CDR3 length: 11; CDR3 protein: ASSLDRVQPQH
V gene: TRBV28; CDR3 length: 14; CDR3 protein: ASVLLPGQGNTEAF
V gene: TRBV20-1; CDR3 length: 9; CDR3 protein: SAYRNDGYT
V gene: TRBV5-1; CDR3 length: 13; CDR3 protein: ASSPRDSSTGELF
V gene: TRBV28; CDR3 length: 8; CDR3 protein: ASAEMSYT
V gene: TRBV7-9; CDR3 length: 15; CDR3 protein: ASSRNPFNRQFPEAF
V gene: TRBV14; CDR3 length: 13; CDR3 protein: ASSQVTGGSTEAF
V gene: TRBV30; CDR3 length: 10; CDR3 protein: AWGRLVYEQY
V gene: TRBV5-1; CDR3 length: 14; CDR3 protein: ASSLEASGTYNEQF
V gene: TRBV27; CDR3 length: 12; CDR3 protein: ASSLEGTKDEQY